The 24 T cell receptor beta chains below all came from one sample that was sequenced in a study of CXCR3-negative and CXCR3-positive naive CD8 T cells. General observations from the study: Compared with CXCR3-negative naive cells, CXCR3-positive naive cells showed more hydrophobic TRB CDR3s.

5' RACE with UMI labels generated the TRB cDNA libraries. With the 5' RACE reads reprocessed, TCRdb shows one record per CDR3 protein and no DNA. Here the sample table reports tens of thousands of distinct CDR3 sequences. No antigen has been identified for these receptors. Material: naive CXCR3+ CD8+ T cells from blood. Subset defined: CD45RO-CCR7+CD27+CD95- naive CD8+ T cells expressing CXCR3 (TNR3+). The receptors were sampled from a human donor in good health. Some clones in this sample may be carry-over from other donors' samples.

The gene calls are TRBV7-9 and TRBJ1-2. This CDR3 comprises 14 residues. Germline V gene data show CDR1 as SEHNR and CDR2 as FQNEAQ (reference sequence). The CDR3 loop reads CASSLADNNYGYTF.

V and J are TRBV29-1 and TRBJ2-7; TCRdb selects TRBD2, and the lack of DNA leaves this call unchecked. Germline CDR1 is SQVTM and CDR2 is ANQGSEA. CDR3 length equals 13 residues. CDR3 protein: CSAVLAGAYEQYF.

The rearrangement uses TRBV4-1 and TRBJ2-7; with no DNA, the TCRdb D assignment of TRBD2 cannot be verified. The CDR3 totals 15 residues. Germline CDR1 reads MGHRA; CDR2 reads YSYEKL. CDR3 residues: CASSQIAGEDYEQYF.

The CDR3: CASSYWGNTEAFF. V is TRBV28 and J is TRBJ1-1. The CDR3 totals 13 residues. CDR1 is MDHEN, CDR2 SYDVKM, per germline.

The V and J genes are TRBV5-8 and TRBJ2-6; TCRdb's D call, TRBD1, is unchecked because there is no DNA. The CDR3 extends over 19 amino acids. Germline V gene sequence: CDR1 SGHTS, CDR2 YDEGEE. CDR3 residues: CASSPLTGTGNSGANVLTF.

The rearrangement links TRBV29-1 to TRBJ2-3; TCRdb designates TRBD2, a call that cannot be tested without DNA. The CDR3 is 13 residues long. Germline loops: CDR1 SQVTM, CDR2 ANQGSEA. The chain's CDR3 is CSVRGGGADTPYF.

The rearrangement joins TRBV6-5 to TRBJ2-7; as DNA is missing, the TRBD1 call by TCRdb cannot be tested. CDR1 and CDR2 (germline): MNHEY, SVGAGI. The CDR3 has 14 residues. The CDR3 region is CASSYGGYSYEQYF.

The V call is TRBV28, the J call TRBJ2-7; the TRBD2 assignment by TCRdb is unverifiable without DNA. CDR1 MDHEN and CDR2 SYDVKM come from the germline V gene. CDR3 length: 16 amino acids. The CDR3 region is CASSLMRLAGGLEQYF.

CDR3: CSARPLGAAGSPLHF. V is TRBV20-1 and J is TRBJ1-6; checking the TCRdb D call of TRBD1 is not possible without DNA. This CDR3 is built from 15 residues. Looked up from germline, CDR1 is DFQATT and CDR2 is SNEGSKA (reference sequence).

CDR3: CSVERLGRGVEEQFF. The chain employs TRBV29-1 and TRBJ2-1; TCRdb gives TRBD1 as the D gene, but with no DNA this cannot be confirmed. Germline CDR1 reads SQVTM; CDR2 reads ANQGSEA. The CDR3 contains 15 residues.

The CDR3 region is CATSRSPGGSYEQYF. The V and J genes are TRBV15 and TRBJ2-7; TCRdb proposes TRBD2, but this gene call is untestable without DNA. CDR3 size: 15 residues. Germline lookup yields CDR1 LNHNV and CDR2 YYDKDF (reference sequence).

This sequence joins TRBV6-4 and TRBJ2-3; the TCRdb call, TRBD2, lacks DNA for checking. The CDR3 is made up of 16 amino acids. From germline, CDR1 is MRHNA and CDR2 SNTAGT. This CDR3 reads CASAGLAGGPTDTQYF.

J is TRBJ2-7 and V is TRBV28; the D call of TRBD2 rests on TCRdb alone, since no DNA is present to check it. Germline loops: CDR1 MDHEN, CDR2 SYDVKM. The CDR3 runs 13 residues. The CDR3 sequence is CASSLEGRNEQYF.

This chain's CDR3 is CASSPGPGLALTPWDEQFF. This chain links TRBV11-2 with TRBJ2-1; with no DNA, the TCRdb D assignment of TRBD2 cannot be verified. The CDR3 contains 19 residues. The V gene's germline CDR1 is SGHAT and CDR2 FQNNGV.

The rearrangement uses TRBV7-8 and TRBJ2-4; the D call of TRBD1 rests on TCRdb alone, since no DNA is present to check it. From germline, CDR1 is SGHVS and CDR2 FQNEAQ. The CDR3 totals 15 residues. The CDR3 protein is CASSIEAGARNIQYF.

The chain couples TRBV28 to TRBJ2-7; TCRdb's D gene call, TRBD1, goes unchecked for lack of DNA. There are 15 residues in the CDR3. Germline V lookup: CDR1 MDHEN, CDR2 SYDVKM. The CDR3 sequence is CASSLWGTPGYEQYF. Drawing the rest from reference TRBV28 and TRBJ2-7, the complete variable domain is DVKVTQSSRYLVKRTGEKVFLECVQDMDHENMFWYRQDPGLGLRLIYFSYDVKMKEKGDIPEGYSVSREKKERFSLILESASTNQTSMYLCASSLWGTPGYEQYFGPGTRLTVT.

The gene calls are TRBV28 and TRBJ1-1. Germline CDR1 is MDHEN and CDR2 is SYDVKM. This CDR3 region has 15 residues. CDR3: CASSLRSLMNTEAFF.

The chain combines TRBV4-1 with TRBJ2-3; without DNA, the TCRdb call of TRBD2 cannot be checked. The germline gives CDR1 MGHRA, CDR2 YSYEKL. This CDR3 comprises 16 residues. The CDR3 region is CASSQPTGLPGDTQYF.

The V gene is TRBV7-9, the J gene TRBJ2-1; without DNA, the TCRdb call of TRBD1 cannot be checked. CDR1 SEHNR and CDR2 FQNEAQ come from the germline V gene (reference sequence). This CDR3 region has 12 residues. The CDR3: CASSPGLERSFF.

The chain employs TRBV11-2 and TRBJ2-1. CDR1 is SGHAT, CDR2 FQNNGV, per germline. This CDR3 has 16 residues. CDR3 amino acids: CASSLSGFGDRDEQFF.

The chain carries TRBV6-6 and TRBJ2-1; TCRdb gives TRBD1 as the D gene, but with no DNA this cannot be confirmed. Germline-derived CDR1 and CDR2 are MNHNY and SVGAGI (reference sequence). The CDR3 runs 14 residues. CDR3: CASSYSSGGSEQFF.

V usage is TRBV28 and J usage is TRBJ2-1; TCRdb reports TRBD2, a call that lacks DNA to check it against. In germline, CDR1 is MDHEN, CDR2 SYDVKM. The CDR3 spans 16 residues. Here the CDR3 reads CASSLYSGRSYNEQFF. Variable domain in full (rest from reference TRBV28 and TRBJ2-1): DVKVTQSSRYLVKRTGEKVFLECVQDMDHENMFWYRQDPGLGLRLIYFSYDVKMKEKGDIPEGYSVSREKKERFSLILESASTNQTSMYLCASSLYSGRSYNEQFFGPGTRLTVL.

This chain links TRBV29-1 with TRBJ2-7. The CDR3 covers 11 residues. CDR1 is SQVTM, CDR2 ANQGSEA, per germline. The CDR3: CSAGHSYEQYF.

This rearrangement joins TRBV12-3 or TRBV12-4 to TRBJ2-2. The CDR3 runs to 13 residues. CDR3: CASSLSGWGELFF.